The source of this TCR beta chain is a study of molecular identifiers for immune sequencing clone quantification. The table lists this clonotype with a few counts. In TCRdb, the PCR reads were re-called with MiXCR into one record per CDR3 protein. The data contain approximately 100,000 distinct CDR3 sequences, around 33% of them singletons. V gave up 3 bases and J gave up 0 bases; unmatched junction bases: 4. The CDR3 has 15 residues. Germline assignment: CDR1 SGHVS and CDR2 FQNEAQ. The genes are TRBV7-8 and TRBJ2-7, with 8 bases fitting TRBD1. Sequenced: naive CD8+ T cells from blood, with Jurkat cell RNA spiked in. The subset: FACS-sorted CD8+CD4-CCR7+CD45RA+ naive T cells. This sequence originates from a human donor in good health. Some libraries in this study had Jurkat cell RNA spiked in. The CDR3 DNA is TGTGCCAGCAGCTTGACAGGGGCGCACTCCTACGAGCAGTACTTC. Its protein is CASSLTGAHSYEQYF.